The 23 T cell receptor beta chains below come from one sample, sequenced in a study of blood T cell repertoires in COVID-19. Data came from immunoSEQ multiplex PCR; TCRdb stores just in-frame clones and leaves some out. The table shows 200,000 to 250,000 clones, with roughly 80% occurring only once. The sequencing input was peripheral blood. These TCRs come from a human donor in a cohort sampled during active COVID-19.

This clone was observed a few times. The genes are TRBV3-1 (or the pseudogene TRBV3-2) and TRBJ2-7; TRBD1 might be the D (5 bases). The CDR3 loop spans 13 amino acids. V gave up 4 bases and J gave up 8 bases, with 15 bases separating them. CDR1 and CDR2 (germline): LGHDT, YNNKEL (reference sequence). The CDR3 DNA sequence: TGTGCCAGCAGCCCTATATCAGGGTTACAGCAGTACTTC. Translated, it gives CASSPISGLQQYF.

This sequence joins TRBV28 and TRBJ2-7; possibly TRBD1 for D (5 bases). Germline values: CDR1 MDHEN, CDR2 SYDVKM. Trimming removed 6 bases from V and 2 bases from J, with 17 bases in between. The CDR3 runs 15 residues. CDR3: CASRYREDRAYEQYF. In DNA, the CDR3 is TGTGCCAGCAGATACCGAGAAGACAGAGCCTACGAGCAGTACTTC.

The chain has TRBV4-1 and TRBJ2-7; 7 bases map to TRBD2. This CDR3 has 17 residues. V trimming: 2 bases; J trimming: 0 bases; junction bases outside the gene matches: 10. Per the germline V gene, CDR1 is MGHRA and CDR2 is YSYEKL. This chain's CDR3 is CASSQSVRGLTSYEQYF. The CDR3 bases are TGCGCCAGCAGCCAATCAGTTAGGGGACTAACCTCCTACGAGCAGTACTTC.

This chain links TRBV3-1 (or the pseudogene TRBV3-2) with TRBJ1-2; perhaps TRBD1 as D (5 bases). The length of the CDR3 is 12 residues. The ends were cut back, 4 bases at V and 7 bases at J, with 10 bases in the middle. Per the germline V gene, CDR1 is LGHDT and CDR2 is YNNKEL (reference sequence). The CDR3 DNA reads TGTGCCAGCAGCCCGGTGGGGGGTGGCTACACCTTC. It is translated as CASSPVGGGYTF.

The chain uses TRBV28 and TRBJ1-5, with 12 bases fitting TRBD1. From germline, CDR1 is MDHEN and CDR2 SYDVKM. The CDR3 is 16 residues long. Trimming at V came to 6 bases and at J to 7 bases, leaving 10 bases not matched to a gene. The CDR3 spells CASSVPGQGAGQPQHF. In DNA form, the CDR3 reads TGTGCCAGCAGCGTACCGGGACAGGGGGCAGGCCAGCCCCAGCATTTT.

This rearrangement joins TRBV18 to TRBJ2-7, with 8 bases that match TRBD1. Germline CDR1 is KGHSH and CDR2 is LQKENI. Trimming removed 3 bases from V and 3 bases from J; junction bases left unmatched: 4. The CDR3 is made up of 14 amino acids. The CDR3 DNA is TGTGCCAGCTCACCCCCGGACAGGGTCTACGAGCAGTACTTC. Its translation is CASSPPDRVYEQYF.

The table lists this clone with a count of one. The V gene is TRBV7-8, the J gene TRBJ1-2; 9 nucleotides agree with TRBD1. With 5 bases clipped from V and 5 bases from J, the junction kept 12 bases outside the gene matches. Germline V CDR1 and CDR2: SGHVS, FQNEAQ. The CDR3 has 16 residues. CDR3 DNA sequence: TGTGCCAGCAGCCCGGTGGGACAGGGATTAGGGTATGGCTACACCTTC. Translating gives CASSPVGQGLGYGYTF.

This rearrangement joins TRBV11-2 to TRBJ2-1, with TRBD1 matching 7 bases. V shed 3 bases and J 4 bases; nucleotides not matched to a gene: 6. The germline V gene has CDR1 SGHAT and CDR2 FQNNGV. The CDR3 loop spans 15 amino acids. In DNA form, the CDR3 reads TGTGCCAGCAGCTTGGGACAGAGCCATTACAATGAGCAGTTCTTC. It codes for CASSLGQSHYNEQFF. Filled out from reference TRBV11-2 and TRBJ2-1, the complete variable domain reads EAGVAQSPRYKIIEKRQSVAFWCNPISGHATLYWYQQILGQGPKLLIQFQNNGVVDDSQLPKDRFSAERLKGVDSTLKIQPAKLEDSAVYLCASSLGQSHYNEQFFGPGTRLTVL.

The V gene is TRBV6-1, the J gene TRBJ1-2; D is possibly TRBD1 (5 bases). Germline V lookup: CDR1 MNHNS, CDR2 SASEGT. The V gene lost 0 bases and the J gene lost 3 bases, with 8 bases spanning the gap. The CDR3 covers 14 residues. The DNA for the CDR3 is TGTGCCAGCAGTGAAGCGGGAGGGGACTATGGCTACACCTTC. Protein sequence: CASSEAGGDYGYTF.

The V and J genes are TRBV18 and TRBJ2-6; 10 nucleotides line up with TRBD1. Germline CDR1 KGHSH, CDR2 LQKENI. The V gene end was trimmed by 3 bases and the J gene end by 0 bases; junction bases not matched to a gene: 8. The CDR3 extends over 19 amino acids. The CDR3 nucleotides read TGTGCCAGCTCACCTTTCCGGGACAGGGGCCCCTCTGGGGCCAACGTCCTGACTTTC. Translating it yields CASSPFRDRGPSGANVLTF.

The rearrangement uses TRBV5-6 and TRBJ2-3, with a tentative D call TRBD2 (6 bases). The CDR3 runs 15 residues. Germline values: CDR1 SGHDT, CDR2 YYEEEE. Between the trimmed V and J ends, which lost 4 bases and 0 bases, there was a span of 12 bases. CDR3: CASSLSGPSTDTQYF. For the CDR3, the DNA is TGTGCCAGCAGCCTCAGCGGGCCTAGCACAGATACGCAGTATTTT.

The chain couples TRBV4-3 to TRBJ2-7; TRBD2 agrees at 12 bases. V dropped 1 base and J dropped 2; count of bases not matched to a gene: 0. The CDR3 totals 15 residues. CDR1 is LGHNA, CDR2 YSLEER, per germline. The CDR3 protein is CASSQASGRAYEQYF. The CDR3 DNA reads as TGCGCCAGCAGCCAAGCTAGCGGGAGGGCCTACGAGCAGTACTTC.

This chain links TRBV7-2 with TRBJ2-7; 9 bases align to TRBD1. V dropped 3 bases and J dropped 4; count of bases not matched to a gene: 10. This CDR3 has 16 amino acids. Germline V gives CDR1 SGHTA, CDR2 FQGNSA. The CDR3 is CASSFPGQGIGYEQYF. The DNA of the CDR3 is TGTGCCAGCAGCTTCCCCGGACAGGGGATCGGGTACGAGCAGTACTTC.

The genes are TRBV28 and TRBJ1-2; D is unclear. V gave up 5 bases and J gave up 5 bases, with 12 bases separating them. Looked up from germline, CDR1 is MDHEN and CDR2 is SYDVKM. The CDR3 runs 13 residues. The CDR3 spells CASSGGSGYGYTF. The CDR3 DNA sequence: TGTGCCAGCAGTGGCGGGTCGGGATATGGCTACACCTTC.

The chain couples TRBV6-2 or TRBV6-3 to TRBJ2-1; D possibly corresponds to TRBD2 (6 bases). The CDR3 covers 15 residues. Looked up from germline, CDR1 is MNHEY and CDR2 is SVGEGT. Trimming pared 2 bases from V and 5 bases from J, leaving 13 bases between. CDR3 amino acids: CASSYGGGVDNEQFF. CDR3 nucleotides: TGTGCCAGCAGTTACGGCGGCGGGGTAGACAATGAGCAGTTCTTC.

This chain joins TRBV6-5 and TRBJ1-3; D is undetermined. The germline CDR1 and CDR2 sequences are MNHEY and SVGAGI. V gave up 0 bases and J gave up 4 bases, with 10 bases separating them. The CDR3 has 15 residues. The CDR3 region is CASSYSPGSGNTIYF. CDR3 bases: TGTGCCAGCAGTTACTCGCCGGGGTCCGGAAACACCATATATTTT.

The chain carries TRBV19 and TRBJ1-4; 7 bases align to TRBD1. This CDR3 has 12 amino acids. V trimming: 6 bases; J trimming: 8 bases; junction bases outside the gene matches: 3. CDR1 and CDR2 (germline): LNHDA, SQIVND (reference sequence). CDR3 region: CASSQQGEKLFF. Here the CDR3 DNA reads TGTGCCAGTAGCCAACAGGGGGAAAAACTGTTTTTT.

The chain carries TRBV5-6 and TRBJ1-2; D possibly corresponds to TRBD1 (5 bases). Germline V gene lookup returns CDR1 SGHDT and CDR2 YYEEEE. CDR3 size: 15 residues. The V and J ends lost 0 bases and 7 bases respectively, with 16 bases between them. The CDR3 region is CASSLDPGVPLGYTF. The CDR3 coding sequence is TGTGCCAGCAGCTTGGACCCGGGGGTCCCCCTTGGCTACACCTTC.

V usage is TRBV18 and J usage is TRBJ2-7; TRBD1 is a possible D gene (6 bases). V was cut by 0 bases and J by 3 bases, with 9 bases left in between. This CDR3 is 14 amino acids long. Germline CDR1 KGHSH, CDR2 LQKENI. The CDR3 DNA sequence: TGTGCCAGCTCACCACCGGGGACACACTACGAGCAGTACTTC. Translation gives CASSPPGTHYEQYF.

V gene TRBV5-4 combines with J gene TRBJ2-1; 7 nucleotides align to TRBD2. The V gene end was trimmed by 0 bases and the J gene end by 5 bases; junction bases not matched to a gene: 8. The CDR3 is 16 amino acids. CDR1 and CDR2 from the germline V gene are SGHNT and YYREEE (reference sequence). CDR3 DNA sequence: TGTGCCAGCAGCTTGGTATGGGACTACGTAAACAATGAGCAGTTCTTC. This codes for CASSLVWDYVNNEQFF.

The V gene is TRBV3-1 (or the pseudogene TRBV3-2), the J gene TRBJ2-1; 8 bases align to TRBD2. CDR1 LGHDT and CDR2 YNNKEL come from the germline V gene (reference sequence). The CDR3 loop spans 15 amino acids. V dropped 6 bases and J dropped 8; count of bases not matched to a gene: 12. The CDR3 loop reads CASSRAGANIHEQFF. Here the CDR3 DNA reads TGTGCCAGCAGTAGAGCGGGAGCCAATATCCATGAGCAGTTCTTC.

The CDR3: CASSDQTGFNYGYTF. The CDR3 DNA sequence: TGTGCCAGCAGCGACCAGACAGGGTTTAACTATGGCTACACCTTC. The V call is TRBV9, the J call TRBJ1-2; 7 bases are a match to TRBD1. In germline, CDR1 is SGDLS, CDR2 YYNGEE. The V segment lost 3 bases and the J segment 1 base; nucleotides outside the gene matches: 6. The CDR3 length is 15 residues.

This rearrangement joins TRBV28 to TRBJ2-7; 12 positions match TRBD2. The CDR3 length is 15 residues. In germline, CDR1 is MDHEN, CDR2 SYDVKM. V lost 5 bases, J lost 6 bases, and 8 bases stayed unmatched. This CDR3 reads CASSPLLAGGLEQYF. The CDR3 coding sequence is TGTGCCAGCAGTCCCTTACTAGCGGGAGGACTCGAGCAGTACTTC.